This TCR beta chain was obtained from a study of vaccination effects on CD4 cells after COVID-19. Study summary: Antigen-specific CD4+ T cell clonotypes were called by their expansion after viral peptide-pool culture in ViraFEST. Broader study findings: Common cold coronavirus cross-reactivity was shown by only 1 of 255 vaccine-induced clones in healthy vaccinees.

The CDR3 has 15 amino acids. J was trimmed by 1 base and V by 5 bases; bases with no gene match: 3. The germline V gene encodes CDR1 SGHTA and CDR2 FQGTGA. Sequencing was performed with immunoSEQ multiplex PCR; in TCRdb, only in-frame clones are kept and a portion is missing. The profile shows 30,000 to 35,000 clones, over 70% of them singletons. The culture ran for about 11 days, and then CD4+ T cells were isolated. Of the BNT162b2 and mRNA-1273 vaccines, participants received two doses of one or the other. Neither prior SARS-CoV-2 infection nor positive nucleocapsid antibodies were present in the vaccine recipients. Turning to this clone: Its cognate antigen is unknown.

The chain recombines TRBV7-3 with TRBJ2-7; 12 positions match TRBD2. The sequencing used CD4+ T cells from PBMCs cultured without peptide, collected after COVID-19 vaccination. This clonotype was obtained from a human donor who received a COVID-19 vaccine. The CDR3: CASSPGLAGSYEQYF. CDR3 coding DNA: TGTGCCAGCAGCCCCGGACTAGCGGGATCCTACGAGCAGTACTTC.